This T cell receptor (beta chain) was captured in a study of identifying expanded T cells in peripheral blood. Comments on this clone: Its target is not known.

During the collection period, no donor immune events like infections were recorded. Overall study results and limits: Variance in clone template counts between roughly 2-week samples significantly increased with total template count across all healthy donors. Differentially abundant clones: around 1.2 between replicates, 16.4 at about 13 days, 19 to 20 at four.

The protocol was immunoSEQ multiplex PCR, while the TCRdb copy is restricted to in-frame clones and leaves out a portion. The sample yields about 80,000 clones, approximately 90% seen once. Germline V lookup: CDR1 MNHEY, CDR2 SMNVEV (reference sequence). V shed 3 bases and J shed 3 bases, with 12 bases lying between them. CDR3 length equals 14 residues. V gene TRBV27 combines with J gene TRBJ2-7; TRBD2 might be the D (7 bases). The sequenced sample was blood. This TCR came from a person between 18 and 75 years old in good health. The CDR3 nucleotides are TGTGCCAGCAGTTTGGGGGGGCAGATCTACGAGCAGTACTTC. Translation: CASSLGGQIYEQYF.